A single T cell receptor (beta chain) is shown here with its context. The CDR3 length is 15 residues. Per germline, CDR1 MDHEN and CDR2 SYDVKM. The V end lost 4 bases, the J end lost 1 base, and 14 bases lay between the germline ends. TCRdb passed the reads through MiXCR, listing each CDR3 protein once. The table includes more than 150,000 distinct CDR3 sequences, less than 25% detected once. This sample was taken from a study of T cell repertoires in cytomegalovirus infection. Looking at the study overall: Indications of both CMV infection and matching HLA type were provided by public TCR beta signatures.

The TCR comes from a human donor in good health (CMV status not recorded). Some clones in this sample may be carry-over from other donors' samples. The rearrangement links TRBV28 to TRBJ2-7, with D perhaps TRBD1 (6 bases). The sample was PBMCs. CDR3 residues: CASSSPRQVSYEQYF. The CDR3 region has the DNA TGTGCCAGCAGTTCTCCCAGACAGGTTTCCTACGAGCAGTACTTC.